The 24 T cell receptor beta chains below come from one sample, sequenced in a study of T cell responses to AZD1222 COVID-19 vaccine. Assay: immunoSEQ multiplex PCR; the TCRdb copy retains only in-frame clones and omits some. The table records 65,000 to 95,000 clones, 70% to 90% of them present only once. Sample: peripheral blood, taken on day 0 of AZD1222 vaccination. The receptor set was obtained from an adult in good health.

This clone came up a few times. The J gene is TRBJ2-7, the V gene TRBV7-9; TRBD1 aligns across 9 bases. The J segment lost 1 base and the V segment lost 3 bases, leaving 13 bases of the junction unmatched. This CDR3 spans 18 amino acids. Germline V gene sequence: CDR1 SEHNR, CDR2 FQNEAQ (reference sequence). CDR3 loop: CASSFPLTGGAPSYEQYF. CDR3 nucleotides: TGTGCCAGCAGCTTCCCGTTGACAGGGGGGGCCCCGTCCTACGAGCAGTACTTC.

The chain is built from TRBV9 and TRBJ2-1; D is unresolved. The CDR3 consists of 11 residues. The germline V and J ends were trimmed by 3 bases and 8 bases, with 6 bases remaining between them. Germline V gives CDR1 SGDLS, CDR2 YYNGEE. This CDR3 reads CASSEGHEQFF. The CDR3, as DNA: TGTGCCAGCAGCGAGGGCCATGAGCAGTTCTTC. Complete variable domain (other parts from reference TRBV9 and TRBJ2-1): DSGVTQTPKHLITATGQRVTLRCSPRSGDLSVYWYQQSLDQGLQFLIQYYNGEERAKGNILERFSAQQFPDLHSELNLSSLELGDSALYFCASSEGHEQFFGPGTRLTVL.

The chain carries TRBV4-1 and TRBJ2-7; 7 positions match TRBD2. CDR3 length equals 15 residues. J was trimmed by 3 bases and V by 1 base; bases with no gene match: 6. Germline CDR1 and CDR2: MGHRA and YSYEKL. CDR3 sequence: CASSQGLASYYEQYF. DNA of the CDR3: TGCGCCAGCAGCCAAGGACTAGCTAGTTACTACGAGCAGTACTTC.

This clone was detected once. The rearrangement uses TRBV27 and TRBJ1-2, with a possible D match to TRBD1 (5 bases). Germline V gene sequence: CDR1 MNHEY, CDR2 SMNVEV (reference sequence). This CDR3 comprises 13 residues. V lost 6 bases and J lost 5, with 13 bases in between. The CDR3 DNA sequence: TGTGCCAGCAGACTACGGGACGGTTATGGCTACACCTTC. Encoded protein: CASRLRDGYGYTF.

The genes are TRBV27 and TRBJ2-3; TRBD1 might be the D (6 bases). This CDR3 is built from 12 residues. V shed 5 bases and J shed 5 bases, with 8 bases lying between them. Germline CDR1 and CDR2: MNHEY and SMNVEV (reference sequence). The CDR3 spells CASSLQGDTQYF. CDR3 DNA sequence: TGTGCCAGCAGTCTACAGGGAGATACGCAGTATTTT.

The gene calls are TRBV5-1 and TRBJ1-1; unclear D gene. V gave up 0 bases and J gave up 1 base, with 13 bases separating them. Germline CDR1 is SGHRS and CDR2 is YFSETQ. This CDR3 comprises 16 residues. The CDR3 sequence is CASSLGAGRPNTEAFF. CDR3 DNA: TGCGCCAGCAGCTTGGGGGCCGGCAGACCGAACACTGAAGCTTTCTTT.

The chain is built from TRBV19 and TRBJ1-5; the D is unclear. This CDR3 spans 13 amino acids. Germline values: CDR1 LNHDA, CDR2 SQIVND (reference sequence). V was pared by 4 bases and J by 4 bases, with 8 bases between. The CDR3 coding sequence is TGTGCCAGTAGTAGGGCGGTGAATCAGCCCCAGCATTTT. Translation gives CASSRAVNQPQHF. Based on the CDR3 plus reference TRBV19 and TRBJ1-5, the full variable domain is DGGITQSPKYLFRKEGQNVTLSCEQNLNHDAMYWYRQDPGQGLRLIYYSQIVNDFQKGDIAEGYSVSREKKESFPLTVTSAQKNPTAFYLCASSRAVNQPQHFGDGTRLSIL.

V gene TRBV2 combines with J gene TRBJ1-1, with 8 positions matching TRBD1. Germline V gene lookup returns CDR1 SNHLY and CDR2 FYNNEI. V trimming: 3 bases; J trimming: 6 bases; junction bases outside the gene matches: 15. This CDR3 spans 17 amino acids. The DNA for the CDR3 is TGTGCCAGCAGTGAGGCCAGGGGGCGCGTGGGGTCCGCTGAAGCTTTCTTT. Translating gives CASSEARGRVGSAEAFF.

In its sample, this clone was seen once. V and J are TRBV14 and TRBJ1-2; D gene ambiguous. Per the germline V gene, CDR1 is SGHDN and CDR2 is FVKESK. Trimming removed 5 bases at V and 2 bases at J, with 9 bases between. The CDR3 covers 13 residues. CDR3: CASSDELNYGYTF. Written as DNA, the CDR3 is TGTGCCAGCAGCGACGAATTAAACTATGGCTACACCTTC.

This chain joins TRBV7-2 and TRBJ2-5; 8 bases are shared with TRBD2. This CDR3 has 13 amino acids. V shed 5 bases and J 5 bases; nucleotides not matched to a gene: 4. CDR1 SGHTA and CDR2 FQGNSA come from the germline V gene. The CDR3 protein is CASSPGLVETQYF. The CDR3 DNA reads TGTGCCAGCAGCCCGGGACTAGTCGAGACCCAGTACTTC. Variable domain in full (rest from reference TRBV7-2 and TRBJ2-5): GAGVSQSPSNKVTEKGKDVELRCDPISGHTALYWYRQSLGQGLEFLIYFQGNSAPDKSGLPSDRFSAERTGGSVSTLTIQRTQQEDSAVYLCASSPGLVETQYFGPGTRLLVL.

The rearrangement links TRBV7-2 to TRBJ1-4; 8 bases agree with TRBD1. CDR1 and CDR2 (germline): SGHTA, FQGNSA. After removal of 5 bases from V and 4 bases from J, the junction contained 3 bases not matched to a gene. This CDR3 comprises 14 residues. CDR3 sequence: CASSPGQGNEKLFF. In DNA form, the CDR3 reads TGTGCCAGCAGCCCTGGACAGGGTAATGAAAAACTGTTTTTT.

The rearrangement links TRBV6-5 to TRBJ2-7; the D is unclear. V was clipped by 6 bases and J by 0 bases, with 12 bases between them. This CDR3 region has 14 residues. Per the germline V gene, CDR1 is MNHEY and CDR2 is SVGAGI. The CDR3 bases are TGTGCCAGCAGGCCCCTCTGGAGCTCCTACGAGCAGTACTTC. Translated: CASRPLWSSYEQYF.

The chain is built from TRBV7-9 and TRBJ1-4; D is undetermined. This CDR3 has 15 amino acids. Trimming removed 4 bases at V and 8 bases at J, with 17 bases between. Germline V gene data show CDR1 as SEHNR and CDR2 as FQNEAQ (reference sequence). The CDR3 coding sequence is TGTGCCAGCAGCTCGTTCGACGGTGGTTGGGAAAAACTGTTTTTT. It translates to CASSSFDGGWEKLFF. The entire variable domain, with the rest obtained from reference TRBV7-9 and TRBJ1-4, is as follows: DTGVSQNPRHKITKRGQNVTFRCDPISEHNRLYWYRQTLGQGPEFLTYFQNEAQLEKSRLLSDRFSAERPKGSFSTLEIQRTEQGDSAMYLCASSSFDGGWEKLFFGSGTQLSVL.

V gene TRBV2 combines with J gene TRBJ1-5; 7 bases fit TRBD1. The junction had 4 bases not matched to a gene; V was cut back by 7 bases and J by 4 bases. This CDR3 is 13 amino acids long. Germline CDR1 reads SNHLY; CDR2 reads FYNNEI. The CDR3 region is CASNAGGNQPQHF. The DNA for the CDR3 is TGTGCCAGCAACGCAGGGGGGAATCAGCCCCAGCATTTT.

The genes are TRBV10-2 and TRBJ1-2; D remains unclear. This CDR3 is built from 13 residues. Germline values: CDR1 WSHSY, CDR2 SAAADI. Trimming pared 0 bases from V and 2 bases from J, leaving 4 bases between. In DNA, the CDR3 is TGCGCCAGCAGTGAGTCTACCAACTATGGCTACACCTTC. This sequence encodes CASSESTNYGYTF.

The J gene is TRBJ2-3, the V gene TRBV6-5; tentatively, D is TRBD1 (7 bases). The CDR3 has 15 amino acids. Trimming took 0 bases from V and 5 from J, leaving 12 bases between them. Germline V gene sequence: CDR1 MNHEY, CDR2 SVGAGI. CDR3 in DNA: TGTGCCAGCAGTTACTCTCAGGGGGGTGGAGATACGCAGTATTTT. It is translated as CASSYSQGGGDTQYF.

J is TRBJ2-5 and V is TRBV29-1, with D possibly TRBD2 on 6 matching bases. This CDR3 region has 14 residues. CDR1 SQVTM and CDR2 ANQGSEA come from the germline V gene. V lost 6 bases, J lost 5 bases, and 19 bases lay in between. The DNA of the CDR3 is TGCAGCGTGTCTGGGACCGGGGGTATCGAGACCCAGTACTTC. It codes for CSVSGTGGIETQYF.

This CDR3 is CASRTGFTEAFF. The CDR3 region has the DNA TGTGCCAGTAGGACAGGGTTTACTGAAGCTTTCTTT. The chain links TRBV19 to TRBJ1-1; 7 bases agree with TRBD1. Unmatched junction bases numbered 3, after V lost 6 bases and J lost 5 bases. This CDR3 is 12 amino acids long. Looked up from germline, CDR1 is LNHDA and CDR2 is SQIVND (reference sequence).

This chain uses TRBV29-1 with TRBJ2-1; TRBD2 might be the D (6 bases). The CDR3 spans 11 residues. Germline V gives CDR1 SQVTM, CDR2 ANQGSEA. Deletions cut 8 bases from V and 9 bases from J, with 14 bases between. CDR3 bases: TGCAGCTGGGGGAGGCCGCGTGAGCAGTTCTTC. This translates into CSWGRPREQFF.

With regard to this clone: This specimen includes other DNA sequences encoding the same CDR3. The gene calls are TRBV10-3 and TRBJ1-1; D remains ambiguous. Germline loops: CDR1 ENHRY, CDR2 SYGVKD. The CDR3 extends over 13 amino acids. Between the trimmed V and J ends, which lost 4 bases and 1 base, there was a span of 7 bases. The chain's CDR3 is CAISGRENTEAFF. The CDR3 DNA follows: TGTGCCATCAGTGGACGGGAGAACACTGAAGCTTTCTTT.

The sample holds a few counts of this clone. V and J are TRBV4-3 and TRBJ2-3; the D is unclear. The CDR3 spans 15 residues. V lost 4 bases, J lost 1 base, and 12 bases lay in between. Germline CDR1 is LGHNA and CDR2 is YSLEER. The CDR3, as DNA: TGCGCCAGCAGCCGTGGTACCGGAGGCACAGATACGCAGTATTTT. Its protein is CASSRGTGGTDTQYF.

The chain employs TRBV5-1 and TRBJ1-1, with TRBD1 as a possible D gene (5 bases). Trimming stripped 5 bases from V and 1 base from J, with 12 bases between. Germline CDR1 is SGHRS and CDR2 is YFSETQ. The CDR3 sequence is 14 residues long. The CDR3 loop reads CASRAGHSNTEAFF. CDR3 nucleotides: TGCGCCAGCAGAGCTGGACATTCGAACACTGAAGCTTTCTTT.

The chain recombines TRBV19 with TRBJ2-2, with D tentatively TRBD1 (6 bases). The V end lost 5 bases, the J end lost 3 bases, and 16 bases lay between the germline ends. Germline loops: CDR1 LNHDA, CDR2 SQIVND (reference sequence). CDR3 length equals 16 residues. The CDR3 nucleotides read TGTGCCAGTAGTCAATCTGCAGGGGCGGACACCGGGGAGCTGTTTTTT. Translation: CASSQSAGADTGELFF. Full variable domain (rest looked up from reference TRBV19 and TRBJ2-2): DGGITQSPKYLFRKEGQNVTLSCEQNLNHDAMYWYRQDPGQGLRLIYYSQIVNDFQKGDIAEGYSVSREKKESFPLTVTSAQKNPTAFYLCASSQSAGADTGELFFGEGSRLTVL.

This chain connects TRBV24-1 to TRBJ1-2; D gene unclear. CDR3 length equals 13 residues. Trimming took off 3 bases at V and 7 bases at J, with 11 bases between the two ends. Germline V lookup: CDR1 KGHDR, CDR2 SFDVKD. The CDR3 region has the DNA TGTGCCACCAGTGATGCGACATGGGGTGGCTACACCTTC. It yields the protein CATSDATWGGYTF.